Shown below are 7 T cell receptor beta chains from a single sample sequenced in a study of cytomegalovirus exposure and HLA in healthy donors. 13 Jbeta primers and 60 Vbeta primers were used for the PCR. Clones were sequenced by immunoSEQ multiplex PCR, and TCRdb holds only the in-frame ones, with some missing. Found here are about 120,000 clones, 74% of them singletons; the top ten hold 2% to 2.5%. Sequenced sample: PBMCs. The receptors were sampled from a human donor in good health.

The chain links TRBV30 to TRBJ2-1, with TRBD1 matching over 11 bases. The CDR3 is 13 residues long. From germline, CDR1 is GTSNPN and CDR2 SVGIG (reference sequence). V lost 8 bases to trimming and J lost 6 bases; unmatched junction nucleotides: 6. CDR3 residues: CAGQGATGNEQFF. The CDR3 DNA reads as TGTGCCGGACAGGGGGCGACGGGCAATGAGCAGTTCTTC.

This clone was picked up a small number of times. The chain links TRBV5-8 to TRBJ1-4; D may be TRBD1 (5 bases). Germline assignment: CDR1 SGHTS and CDR2 YDEGEE. The CDR3 covers 15 residues. V was pared by 4 bases and J by 7 bases, with 17 bases between. The DNA of the CDR3 is TGTGCCAGCAGCCCGGTCCCCGGGGGTGGTGAAAAACTGTTTTTT. Translation gives CASSPVPGGGEKLFF.

This chain joins TRBV5-1 and TRBJ2-1; 10 bases map to TRBD2. Germline V gives CDR1 SGHRS, CDR2 YFSETQ. V shed 4 bases and J 4 bases; nucleotides not matched to a gene: 8. CDR3 length: 16 residues. The CDR3 nucleotides are TGCGCCAGCAGCGGGGGGGCTAGCGGGAGTTACAATGAGCAGTTCTTC. This translates into CASSGGASGSYNEQFF.

V gene TRBV6-1 combines with J gene TRBJ1-1, with D tentatively TRBD1 (6 bases). The CDR3 is 13 amino acids. Trimming cost V 6 bases and J 5 bases, with 13 bases left between them. CDR1 MNHNS and CDR2 SASEGT come from the germline V gene. This chain's CDR3 is CASREGGRTEAFF. DNA for the CDR3: TGTGCCAGCAGGGAGGGGGGGAGGACTGAAGCTTTCTTT.

This clone was detected only once. The chain recombines TRBV27 with TRBJ2-3; D perhaps matches TRBD1 (5 bases). Deletions cut 8 bases from V and 10 bases from J, with 16 bases between. The CDR3 totals 12 residues. Germline CDR1 and CDR2: MNHEY and SMNVEV (reference sequence). The CDR3 DNA follows: TGTGCCAGCGCTCCCCCAGGGCGTGCGCAGTATTTT. This sequence encodes CASAPPGRAQYF.

V gene TRBV9 combines with J gene TRBJ2-7, with D perhaps matching TRBD2 (6 bases). V lost 3 bases and J lost 7, with 17 bases in between. Germline V gene sequence: CDR1 SGDLS, CDR2 YYNGEE. This CDR3 contains 14 residues. The CDR3 nucleotides read TGTGCCAGCAGCGCGGGACTCCTAATTCGGGAGCAGTACTTC. It yields the protein CASSAGLLIREQYF.

The rearrangement uses TRBV28 and TRBJ1-5; 7 bases map to TRBD1. With V trimmed by 5 bases and J by 3 bases, 7 bases remained unmatched. There are 15 residues in the CDR3. Per the germline V gene, CDR1 is MDHEN and CDR2 is SYDVKM. The CDR3 DNA is TGTGCCAGCAGTGCGGACAGGCCGATCAATCAGCCCCAGCATTTT. Amino acids: CASSADRPINQPQHF. The entire variable domain, with the rest obtained from reference TRBV28 and TRBJ1-5, is as follows: DVKVTQSSRYLVKRTGEKVFLECVQDMDHENMFWYRQDPGLGLRLIYFSYDVKMKEKGDIPEGYSVSREKKERFSLILESASTNQTSMYLCASSADRPINQPQHFGDGTRLSIL.